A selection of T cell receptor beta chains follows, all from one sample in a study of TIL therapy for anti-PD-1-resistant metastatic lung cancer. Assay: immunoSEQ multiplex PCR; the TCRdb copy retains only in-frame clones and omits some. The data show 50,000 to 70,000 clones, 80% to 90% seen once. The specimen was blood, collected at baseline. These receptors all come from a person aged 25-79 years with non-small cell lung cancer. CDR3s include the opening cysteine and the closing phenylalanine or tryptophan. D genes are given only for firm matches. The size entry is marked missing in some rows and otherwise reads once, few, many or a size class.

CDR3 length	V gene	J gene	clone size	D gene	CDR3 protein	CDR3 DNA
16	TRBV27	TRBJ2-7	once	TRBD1	CASSLSGQESSYEQYF	TGTGCCAGCAGTTTATCGGGACAGGAGAGCTCCTACGAGCAGTACTTC
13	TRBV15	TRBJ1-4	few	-	CATSRGEGRKLFF	TGTGCCACCAGCAGAGGAGAAGGGCGAAAACTGTTTTTT
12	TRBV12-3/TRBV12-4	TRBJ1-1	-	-	CASSFWRTEAFF	TGTGCCAGCAGTTTTTGGCGGACTGAAGCTTTCTTT
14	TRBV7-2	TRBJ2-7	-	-	CASKGTGPTYEQYF	TGTGCCAGCAAGGGGACCGGTCCTACCTACGAGCAGTACTTC
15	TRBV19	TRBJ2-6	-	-	CASSSDSSGANVLTF	TGTGCCAGTAGTTCAGACAGTTCTGGGGCCAACGTCCTGACTTTC
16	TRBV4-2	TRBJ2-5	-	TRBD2	CASSQGLAGGQETQYF	TGTGCCAGCAGCCAAGGGTTAGCGGGGGGGCAAGAGACCCAGTACTTC
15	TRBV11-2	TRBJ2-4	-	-	CASSLRTSASNIQYF	TGTGCCAGCAGCTTAAGGACCTCCGCCTCAAACATTCAGTACTTC
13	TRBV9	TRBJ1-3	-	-	CASSAGSGNTIYF	TGTGCCAGCAGCGCCGGGAGTGGAAACACCATATATTTT
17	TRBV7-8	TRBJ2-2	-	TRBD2	CASSSTMSGRNTGELFF	TGTGCCAGCAGCTCCACCATGAGCGGGAGAAACACCGGGGAGCTGTTTTTT
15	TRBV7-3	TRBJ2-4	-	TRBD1	CASSLSGDRQNIQYF	TGTGCCAGCAGCTTATCAGGGGACAGACAAAACATTCAGTACTTC
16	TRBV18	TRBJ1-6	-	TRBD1	CASAPGTATTNSPLHF	TGTGCCAGCGCCCCCGGGACAGCAACGACTAATTCACCCCTCCACTTT
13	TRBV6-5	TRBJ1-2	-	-	CASRPDRNYGYTF	TGTGCCAGCAGACCAGACAGAAACTATGGCTACACCTTC
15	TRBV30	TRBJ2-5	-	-	CAWSDTRGQGETQYF	TGTGCCTGGAGTGACACCAGGGGCCAGGGTGAGACCCAGTACTTC
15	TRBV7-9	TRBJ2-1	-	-	CASSLVGDLYNEQFF	TGTGCCAGCAGCTTAGTAGGGGACCTCTACAATGAGCAGTTCTTC
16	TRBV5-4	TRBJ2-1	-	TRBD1	CASSTTRTGAWNEQFF	TGTGCCAGCAGCACTACCCGGACAGGGGCTTGGAATGAGCAGTTCTTC
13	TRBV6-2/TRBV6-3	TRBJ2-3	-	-	CASSRSSTDTQYF	TGTGCCAGCAGCCGGAGTAGCACAGATACGCAGTATTTT
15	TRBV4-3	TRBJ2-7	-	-	CASSQVGTDRREQYF	TGCGCCAGCAGCCAAGTGGGGACGGACCGGCGGGAGCAGTACTTC
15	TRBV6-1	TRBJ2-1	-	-	CASSDRLGDWNEQFF	TGTGCCAGCAGTGACAGACTAGGGGACTGGAATGAGCAGTTCTTC
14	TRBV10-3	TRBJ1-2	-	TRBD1	CAISPGQAGFGYTF	TGTGCCATCAGCCCCGGACAGGCCGGATTCGGCTACACCTTC
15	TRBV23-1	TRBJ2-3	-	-	CASTYWRARGDTQYF	TGCGCCAGCACATATTGGCGGGCCCGGGGGGATACGCAGTATTTT
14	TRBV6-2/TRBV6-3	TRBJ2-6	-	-	CASSFGTGNNVLTF	-
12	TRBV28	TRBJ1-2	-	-	CASSLKGWGYTF	TGTGCCAGCAGTTTAAAGGGATGGGGCTACACCTTC
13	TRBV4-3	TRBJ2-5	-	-	CASSQGPVETQYF	TGCGCCAGCAGCCAAGGTCCGGTAGAGACCCAGTACTTC
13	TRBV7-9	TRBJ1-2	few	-	CASSLAGSYGYTF	TGTGCCAGCAGCTTAGCGGGGTCCTATGGCTACACCTTC
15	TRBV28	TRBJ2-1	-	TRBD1	CASSPQGASGNEQFF	TGTGCCAGCAGTCCACAGGGGGCCTCGGGCAATGAGCAGTTCTTC
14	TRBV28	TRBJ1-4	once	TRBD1	CASSETGGLRKLFF	TGTGCCAGCAGTGAGACAGGGGGCCTCAGAAAACTGTTTTTT
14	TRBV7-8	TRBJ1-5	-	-	CASSLGQDGQPQHF	TGTGCCAGCAGCTTAGGACAGGACGGTCAGCCCCAGCATTTT
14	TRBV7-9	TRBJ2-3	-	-	CATLRSGYTDTQYF	TGTGCCACCCTAAGGTCGGGGTACACAGATACGCAGTATTTT
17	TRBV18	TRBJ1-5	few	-	CASSPRAGDHSNQPQHF	TGTGCCAGCTCACCACGGGCAGGGGACCATAGCAATCAGCCCCAGCATTTT
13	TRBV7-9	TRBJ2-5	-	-	CASSSALGQTQYF	TGTGCCAGCAGCTCTGCCCTGGGGCAGACCCAGTACTTC
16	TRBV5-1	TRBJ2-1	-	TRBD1	CASRSGTGGSYNEQFF	TGCGCCAGCAGGTCCGGGACAGGGGGCTCCTACAATGAGCAGTTCTTC
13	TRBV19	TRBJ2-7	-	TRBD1	CASSMTGGYEQYF	TGTGCCAGTAGTATGACAGGGGGCTACGAGCAGTACTTC
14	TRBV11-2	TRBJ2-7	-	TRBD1	CASSSLTGGYEQYF	TGTGCCAGCAGCTCACTAACAGGGGGCTACGAGCAGTACTTC
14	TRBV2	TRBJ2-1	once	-	CASSVSSIYNEQFF	TGTGCCAGCAGTGTTAGTTCTATCTACAATGAGCAGTTCTTC
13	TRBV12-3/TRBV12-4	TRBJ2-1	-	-	CASSSPLASEQFF	TGTGCCAGCAGCTCTCCCCTAGCATCTGAGCAGTTCTTC
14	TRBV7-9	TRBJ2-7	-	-	CASSPESPNYEQYF	TGTGCCAGCAGCCCCGAATCACCGAACTACGAGCAGTACTTC
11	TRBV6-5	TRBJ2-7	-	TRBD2	CASGRGYEQYF	TGTGCCAGTGGGCGGGGGTACGAGCAGTACTTC
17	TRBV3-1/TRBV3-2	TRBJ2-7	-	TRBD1	CASSQDIVTGDSYEQYF	TGTGCCAGCAGCCAAGATATTGTGACAGGGGACTCCTACGAGCAGTACTTC
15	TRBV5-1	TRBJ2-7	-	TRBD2	CASSSGTSVPYEQYF	TGCGCCAGCAGCTCCGGGACTAGCGTACCCTACGAGCAGTACTTC
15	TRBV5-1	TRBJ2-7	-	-	CASSLAAGVPYEQYF	TGCGCCAGCAGCTTGGCGGCAGGGGTCCCCTACGAGCAGTACTTC
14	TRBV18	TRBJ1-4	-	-	CASSPGGTNEKLFF	TGTGCCAGCTCACCAGGGGGGACTAATGAAAAACTGTTTTTT
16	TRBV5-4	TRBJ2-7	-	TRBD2	CASSPGTSRDSYEQYF	TGTGCCAGCAGCCCCGGGACTAGCAGGGACTCCTACGAGCAGTACTTC
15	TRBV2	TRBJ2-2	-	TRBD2	CASTLAGGNTGELFF	TGTGCCAGCACCCTAGCGGGGGGGAACACCGGGGAGCTGTTTTTT
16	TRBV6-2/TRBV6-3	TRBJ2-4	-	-	CASSRPPSNGGNIQYF	TGTGCCAGCAGCCGACCCCCGTCGAACGGGGGAAACATTCAGTACTTC
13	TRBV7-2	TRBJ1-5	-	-	CASSLVSNQPQHF	TGTGCCAGCAGCTTAGTATCCAATCAGCCCCAGCATTTT
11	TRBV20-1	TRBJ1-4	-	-	CSVVRDEKLFF	TGCAGTGTGGTGAGAGACGAAAAACTGTTTTTT
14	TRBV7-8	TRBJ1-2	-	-	CASSLEVVTTGYTF	TGTGCCAGCAGCTTAGAGGTAGTAACGACTGGCTACACCTTC
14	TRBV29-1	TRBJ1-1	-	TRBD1	CSVGTGMGNTEAFF	TGCAGCGTGGGGACAGGGATGGGGAACACTGAAGCTTTCTTT
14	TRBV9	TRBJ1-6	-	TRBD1	CASSPRDRASPLHF	TGTGCCAGCAGCCCGCGGGACAGGGCTAGCCCCCTCCACTTT
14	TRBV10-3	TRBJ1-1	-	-	CAITQDPTGTEAFF	TGTGCCATCACTCAAGACCCTACGGGCACTGAAGCTTTCTTT
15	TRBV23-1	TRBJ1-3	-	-	CASSPTETSGNTIYF	TGCGCCAGCAGTCCGACCGAGACGAGCGGAAACACCATATATTTT
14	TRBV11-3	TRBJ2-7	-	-	CASSLRQGNYEQYF	TGTGCCAGCAGCTTACGGCAGGGGAACTACGAGCAGTACTTC
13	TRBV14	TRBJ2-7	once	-	CASSLYGIERAFF	TGTGCCAGCAGCCTTTACGGGATCGAGCGGGCTTTCTTC